The 15 T cell receptor beta chains below were found in one sample sequenced in a study of cytomegalovirus exposure and HLA in healthy donors. PCR used 60 Vbeta primers and 13 Jbeta primers. Using immunoSEQ multiplex PCR, the repertoire was profiled, and TCRdb retains in-frame clones only, with some absent. The table has some 180,000 clones, 75% to 85% seen once. The sample was PBMCs. The receptors shown here come from a woman in her 30s in good health and CMV-seropositive.

Written as DNA, the CDR3 is TGTGCCAGCAGCCAAGGATTGTGGACAGGGAACAATGAGCAGTTCTTC. Its translation is CASSQGLWTGNNEQFF. The rearrangement uses TRBV4-2 and TRBJ2-1, with TRBD1 matching 8 bases. Per germline, CDR1 LGHNA and CDR2 YNFKEQ. The V and J ends lost 1 base and 5 bases, in that order; junction bases with no gene match: 7. The CDR3 length is 16 residues.

The genes are TRBV7-6 and TRBJ2-7, with 8 nucleotides matching TRBD1. This CDR3 spans 14 amino acids. CDR1 SGHVS and CDR2 FNYEAQ come from the germline V gene. J gave up 4 bases and V 3 bases, and 5 bases lay outside the gene matches. The CDR3 loop is CASSFGRGPYEQYF. The CDR3 DNA reads as TGTGCCAGCAGCTTCGGCAGGGGGCCTTACGAGCAGTACTTC.

The chain recombines TRBV30 with TRBJ2-7; D is possibly TRBD2 (6 bases). Trimming left V 2 bases short and J 7 bases short, with 15 bases between. The CDR3 loop spans 13 amino acids. Germline V CDR1 and CDR2: GTSNPN, SVGIG (reference sequence). The CDR3 is CAWSPQHAGEQYF. The CDR3 DNA is TGTGCCTGGAGTCCACAACATGCGGGGGAGCAGTACTTC.

This chain joins TRBV6-1 and TRBJ1-5; no clear D. This CDR3 has 12 residues. Per the germline V gene, CDR1 is MNHNS and CDR2 is SASEGT. Trimming stripped 7 bases from V and 5 bases from J, with 9 bases between. CDR3: CASNVADQPQHF. The CDR3 DNA is TGTGCCAGCAACGTGGCCGATCAGCCCCAGCATTTT.

The J gene is TRBJ1-6, the V gene TRBV2; a weak D match, TRBD1 (6 bases). The CDR3 sequence is 14 residues long. The germline gives CDR1 SNHLY, CDR2 FYNNEI. With 10 bases removed from V and 0 bases from J, the gap between germline ends came to 10 bases. The CDR3, as DNA: TGTGCCAAGCAGGGGAGCTCCTATAATTCACCCCTCCACTTT. Its translation is CAKQGSSYNSPLHF. Using reference TRBV2 and TRBJ1-6 for the parts outside the CDR3, the full variable domain is EPEVTQTPSHQVTQMGQEVILRCVPISNHLYFYWYRQILGQKVEFLVSFYNNEISEKSEIFDDQFSVERPDGSNFTLKIRSTKLEDSAMYFCAKQGSSYNSPLHFGNGTRLTVT.

The V and J genes are TRBV6-6 and TRBJ2-7; 13 bases agree with TRBD2. This CDR3 has 13 amino acids. V gave up 6 bases and J gave up 7 bases; unmatched junction bases: 3. CDR1 MNHNY and CDR2 SVGAGI come from the germline V gene (reference sequence). CDR3 coding DNA: TGTGCCAGCAGCACGACTAGCGGGGGGGAGCAGTACTTC. Protein: CASSTTSGGEQYF.

V is TRBV25-1 and J is TRBJ2-2; D possibly corresponds to TRBD1 (5 bases). With 5 bases removed from V and 1 base from J, the gap between germline ends came to 14 bases. CDR1 MGHDK and CDR2 SYGVNS come from the germline V gene. This CDR3 contains 16 residues. The CDR3: CASSSQGRMNTGELFF. CDR3 nucleotides: TGTGCCAGCAGTTCCCAGGGTAGGATGAACACCGGGGAGCTGTTTTTT.

The J gene is TRBJ2-7, the V gene TRBV7-6; 7 nucleotides agree with TRBD2. The germline gives CDR1 SGHVS, CDR2 FNYEAQ. The CDR3 is made up of 14 amino acids. Trimming took 5 bases from V and 2 from J; bases not matched to a gene: 6. The CDR3 loop is CASSPRGVTYEQYF. CDR3 nucleotides: TGTGCCAGCAGCCCCCGGGGGGTTACCTACGAGCAGTACTTC.

The CDR3 region is CAISDSTSGGPTDTQYF. The DNA of the CDR3 is TGTGCCATCAGTGATTCGACTAGCGGGGGGCCAACAGATACGCAGTATTTT. The genes are TRBV10-3 and TRBJ2-3; 13 bases fit TRBD2. V trimming: 3 bases; J trimming: 3 bases; junction bases outside the gene matches: 6. Germline V lookup: CDR1 ENHRY, CDR2 SYGVKD. The CDR3 has 17 amino acids.

This chain links TRBV10-3 with TRBJ2-3, with unresolved D. With 0 bases removed from V and 0 bases from J, the gap between germline ends came to 10 bases. CDR3 length equals 16 residues. The germline V gene encodes CDR1 ENHRY and CDR2 SYGVKD. CDR3 nucleotides: TGTGCCATCAGTGAGTCATTGACACCTAGCACAGATACGCAGTATTTT. Encoded protein: CAISESLTPSTDTQYF.

The chain couples TRBV30 to TRBJ1-5, with D tentatively TRBD1 (5 bases). From germline, CDR1 is GTSNPN and CDR2 SVGIG (reference sequence). This CDR3 is 17 amino acids long. Trimming took off 0 bases at V and 4 bases at J, with 19 bases between the two ends. As DNA, the CDR3 is TGTGCCTGGAGTGTACGGGGGGGGGTGGGAGGTAATCAGCCCCAGCATTTT. This encodes CAWSVRGGVGGNQPQHF.

The V gene is TRBV6-5, the J gene TRBJ1-5; weak D call: TRBD1 (5 bases). Trimming removed 6 bases from V and 0 bases from J, with 12 bases in between. Germline V gene lookup returns CDR1 MNHEY and CDR2 SVGAGI. The length of the CDR3 is 15 residues. CDR3 loop: CASRATVPSNQPQHF. CDR3 nucleotide sequence: TGTGCCAGCAGGGCGACAGTCCCTAGCAATCAGCCCCAGCATTTT.

The genes are TRBV25-1 and TRBJ1-2; TRBD1 aligns across 10 bases. Germline V gives CDR1 MGHDK, CDR2 SYGVNS. V trimming: 3 bases; J trimming: 8 bases; junction bases outside the gene matches: 9. This CDR3 has 15 amino acids. In DNA form, the CDR3 reads TGTGCCAGCAGTGAGGGACAGGGGCCCTATGAGGGCTACACCTTC. Its protein product is CASSEGQGPYEGYTF.

This chain links TRBV9 with TRBJ2-6, with a tentative D call TRBD1 (6 bases). Germline V gene sequence: CDR1 SGDLS, CDR2 YYNGEE. V lost 0 bases and J 2 bases, leaving 9 bases between the germline ends. The CDR3 runs 16 residues. The DNA of the CDR3 is TGTGCCAGCAGCGTAGCGGCAGGGGCTGGGGCCAACGTCCTGACTTTC. Protein: CASSVAAGAGANVLTF.

This chain uses TRBV15 with TRBJ2-5; 7 nucleotides line up with TRBD1. Germline V gene lookup returns CDR1 LNHNV and CDR2 YYDKDF (reference sequence). Germline trimming cut 1 base from V and 4 bases from J; bases unmatched to any gene: 0. The CDR3 is 13 residues long. In DNA form, the CDR3 reads TGTGCCACCAGCAGAGGACAGGGAGAGACCCAGTACTTC. It specifies CATSRGQGETQYF.